The present T cell receptor beta chain was sequenced within a study of glioma-infiltrating T cells (TCRdb year 2016). A note on the overall study: The study sequenced TCR alpha- and beta-chain repertoires from glioma tissue, from non-neoplastic brain tissue and from matched peripheral blood mononuclear cells. To gauge divergence between tissue and blood T-cell populations, every tissue-infiltrating repertoire was compared against the peripheral blood repertoire from the same patient. Three low-grade glioma patients, roughly 8 primary glioblastoma patients, and three non-glioma patients who contributed non-neoplastic brain tissue made up the paired cohort.

This clonotype was seen many times. Its antigen is currently not known. A read error may produce the germline difference seen at one junction end. Via the germline V gene (reference sequence), CDR1 is DFQATT and CDR2 SNEGSKA. The cysteine opens and the phenylalanine closes a CDR3 of 14 amino acids. Of the read, only the CDR3 DNA is kept; its 42 bases are in frame from base 1. Study-level results and caveats: Tissue and blood shared very few CDR3 sequences, a result attributed to high CDR3 diversity and limited sampling. The group comparisons were based on small numbers of patients: three non-neoplastic, three low-grade glioma and eight glioblastoma patients. VJ-independent divergence between tissue and blood was lower than expected in non-neoplastic patients but higher than expected in all gliomas, particularly low-grade gliomas.

The iRepertoire nested amplicon-rescue multiplex PCR (arm-PCR) platform was used to amplify TCR alpha and beta CDR3 regions from RNA. The input for one-step reverse transcription and amplification was roughly 90-450 ng of tissue mRNA or PBMC total RNA. After bead purification, a secondary multiplex PCR added Illumina adapters, and libraries were gel-purified between 200 and 400 bp. Libraries carried internal 6-nucleotide barcodes used for demultiplexing. Sequencing of libraries was performed on an Illumina MiSeq with 2x220 or 2x250 nucleotide paired-end reads. As for the original processing: Paired reads were merged with FLASH 1.2.11 and aligned to the GRCh37 human genome with BWA-MEM before extracting TRA and TRB reads. V and J assignment used an IMGT-derived reference of cassette sequences and CDR3 motifs that included pseudogenes. Reads were translated in three frames, and productive CDR3s were defined by a C…FGXG motif without stop codons. A clonotype was defined as a unique combination of a V-J cassette pair and a CDR3 amino acid sequence. Reads were filtered by Hamming distance, thresholded by each sample's sequence error rate in mapped regions. TCRdb applied fastp at Q25 and MiXCR to the public reads, then kept only in-frame beta chains. One record per CDR3 amino acid sequence lists the most common genes and DNA. TCRdb's processing, not the study's, gives the V and J calls here. This sample comprises about 110,000 distinct CDR3 sequences, 25% to 30% of them detected only once. In total, the top ten clones hold roughly 30% of the sample.

The receptor comes from a human donor with low-grade glioma or glioblastoma, undergoing nonglioma brain surgery, or in good health (not recorded which). Sequencing was carried out using glioma tissue, nonneoplastic brain tissue, or PBMCs (not recorded which). In this chain, TRBV20-1 is recombined with TRBJ2-7, with TRBD1 identical over 9 junction bases. The DNA is TGCAGTGCCAGAGAACAGGGGGCTGGACACGAGCAGTACTTC. Its protein reads: CSAREQGAGHEQYF.